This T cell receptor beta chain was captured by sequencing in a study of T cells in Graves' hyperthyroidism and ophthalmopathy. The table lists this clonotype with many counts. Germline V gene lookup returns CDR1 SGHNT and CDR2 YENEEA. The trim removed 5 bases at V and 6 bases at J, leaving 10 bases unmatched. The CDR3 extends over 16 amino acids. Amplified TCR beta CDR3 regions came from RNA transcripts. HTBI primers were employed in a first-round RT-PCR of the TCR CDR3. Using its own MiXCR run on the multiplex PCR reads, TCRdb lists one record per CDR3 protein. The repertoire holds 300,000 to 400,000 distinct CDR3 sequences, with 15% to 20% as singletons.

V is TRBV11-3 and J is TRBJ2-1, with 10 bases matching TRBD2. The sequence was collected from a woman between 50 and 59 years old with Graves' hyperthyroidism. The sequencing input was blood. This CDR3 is CASSTPSGSMSNEQFF. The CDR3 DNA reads TGTGCCAGCAGCACCCCTAGCGGGAGTATGAGCAATGAGCAGTTCTTC.